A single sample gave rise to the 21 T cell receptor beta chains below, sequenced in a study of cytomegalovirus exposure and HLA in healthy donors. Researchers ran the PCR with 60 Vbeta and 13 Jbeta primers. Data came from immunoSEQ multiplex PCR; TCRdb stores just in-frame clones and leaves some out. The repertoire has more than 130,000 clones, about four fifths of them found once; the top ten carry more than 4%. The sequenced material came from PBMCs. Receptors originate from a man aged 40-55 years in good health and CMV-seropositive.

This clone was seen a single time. The CDR3 DNA sequence: TGTGCCACCAGCAGAGGGGACAGCTACACCGGGGAGCTGTTTTTT. Residues: CATSRGDSYTGELFF. The J gene is TRBJ2-2, the V gene TRBV15; TRBD1 agrees at 7 bases. This CDR3 region has 15 residues. V trimming: 1 base; J trimming: 3 bases; junction bases outside the gene matches: 2. Germline CDR1 reads LNHNV; CDR2 reads YYDKDF (reference sequence).

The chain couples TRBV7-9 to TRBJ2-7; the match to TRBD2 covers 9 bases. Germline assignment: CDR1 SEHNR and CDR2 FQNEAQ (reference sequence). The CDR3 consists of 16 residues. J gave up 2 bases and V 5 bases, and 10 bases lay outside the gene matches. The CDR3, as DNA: TGTGCCAGCAGCCGCACGGGACTAGCAAGGACCTACGAGCAGTACTTC. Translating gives CASSRTGLARTYEQYF.

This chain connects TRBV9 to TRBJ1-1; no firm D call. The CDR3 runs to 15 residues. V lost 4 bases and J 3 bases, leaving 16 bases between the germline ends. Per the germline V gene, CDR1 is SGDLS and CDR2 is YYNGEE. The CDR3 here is CASSPGGGTDTEAFF. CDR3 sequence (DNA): TGTGCCAGCAGCCCGGGTGGAGGTACGGACACTGAAGCTTTCTTT.

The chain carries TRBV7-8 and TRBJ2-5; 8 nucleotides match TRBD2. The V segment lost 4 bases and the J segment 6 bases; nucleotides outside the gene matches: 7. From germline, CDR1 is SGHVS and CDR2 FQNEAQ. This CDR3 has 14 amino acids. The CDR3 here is CASSSSGSKKTQYF. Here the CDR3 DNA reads TGTGCCAGCAGCTCGAGCGGGAGTAAGAAGACCCAGTACTTC.

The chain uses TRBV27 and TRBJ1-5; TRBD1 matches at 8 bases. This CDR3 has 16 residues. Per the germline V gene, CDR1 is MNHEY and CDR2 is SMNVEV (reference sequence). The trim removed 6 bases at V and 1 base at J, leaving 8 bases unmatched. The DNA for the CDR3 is TGTGCCAGCAGACCGTCCGGGACAGGAAGCAATCAGCCCCAGCATTTT. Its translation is CASRPSGTGSNQPQHF.

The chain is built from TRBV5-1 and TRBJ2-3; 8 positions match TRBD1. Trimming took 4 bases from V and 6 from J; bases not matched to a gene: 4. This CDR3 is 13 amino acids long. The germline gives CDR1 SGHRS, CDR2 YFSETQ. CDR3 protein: CASSNQGADTQYF. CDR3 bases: TGCGCCAGCAGCAACCAGGGGGCTGATACGCAGTATTTT. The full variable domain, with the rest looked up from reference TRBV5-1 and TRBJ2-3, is KAGVTQTPRYLIKTRGQQVTLSCSPISGHRSVSWYQQTPGQGLQFLFEYFSETQRNKGNFPGRFSGRQFSNSRSEMNVSTLELGDSALYLCASSNQGADTQYFGPGTRLTVL.

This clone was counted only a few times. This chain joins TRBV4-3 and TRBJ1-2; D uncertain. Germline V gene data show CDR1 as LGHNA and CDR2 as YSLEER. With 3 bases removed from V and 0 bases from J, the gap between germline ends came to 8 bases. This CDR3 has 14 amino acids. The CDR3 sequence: CASSHQAANYGYTF. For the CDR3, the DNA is TGCGCCAGCAGCCATCAAGCCGCTAACTATGGCTACACCTTC.

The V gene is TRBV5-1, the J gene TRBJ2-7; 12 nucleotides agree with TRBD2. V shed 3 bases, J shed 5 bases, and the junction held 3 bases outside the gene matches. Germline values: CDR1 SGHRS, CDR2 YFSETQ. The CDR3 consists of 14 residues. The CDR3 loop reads CASSSRLAGDEQYF. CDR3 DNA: TGCGCCAGCAGCTCCCGACTAGCGGGAGACGAGCAGTACTTC.

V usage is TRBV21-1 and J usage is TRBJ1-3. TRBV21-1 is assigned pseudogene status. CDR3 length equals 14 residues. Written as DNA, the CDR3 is TGTGCCAGCAGGAGACGGGACTCTGGAAACACCATATATTTT. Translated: CASRRRDSGNTIYF.

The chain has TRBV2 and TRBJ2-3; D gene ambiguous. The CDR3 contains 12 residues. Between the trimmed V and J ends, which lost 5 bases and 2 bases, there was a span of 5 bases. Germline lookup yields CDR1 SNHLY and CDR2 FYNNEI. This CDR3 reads CASSYLTDTQYF. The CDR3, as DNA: TGTGCCAGCAGTTATCTCACAGATACGCAGTATTTT.

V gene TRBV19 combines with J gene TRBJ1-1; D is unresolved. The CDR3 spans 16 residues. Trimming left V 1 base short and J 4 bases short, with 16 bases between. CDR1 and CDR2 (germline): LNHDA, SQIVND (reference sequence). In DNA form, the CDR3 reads TGTGCCAGTAGTATAGGGGCGGGAACCTTGGGCACTGAAGCTTTCTTT. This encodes CASSIGAGTLGTEAFF.

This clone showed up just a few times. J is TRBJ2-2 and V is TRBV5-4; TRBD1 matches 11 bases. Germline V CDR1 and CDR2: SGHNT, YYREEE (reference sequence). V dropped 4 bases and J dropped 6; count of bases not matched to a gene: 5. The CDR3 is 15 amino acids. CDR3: CASSRTGGIAGELFF. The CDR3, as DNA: TGTGCCAGCAGCCGGACAGGGGGCATCGCCGGGGAGCTGTTTTTT.

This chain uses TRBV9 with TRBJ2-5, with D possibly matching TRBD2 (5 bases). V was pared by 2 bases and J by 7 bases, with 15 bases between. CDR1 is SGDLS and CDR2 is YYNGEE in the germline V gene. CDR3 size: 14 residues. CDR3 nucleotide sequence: TGTGCCAGCAGCGTGGAGGCGGTGCTCGGGACCCAGTACTTC. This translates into CASSVEAVLGTQYF. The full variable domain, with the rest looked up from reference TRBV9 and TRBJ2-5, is DSGVTQTPKHLITATGQRVTLRCSPRSGDLSVYWYQQSLDQGLQFLIQYYNGEERAKGNILERFSAQQFPDLHSELNLSSLELGDSALYFCASSVEAVLGTQYFGPGTRLLVL.

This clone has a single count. The CDR3 DNA reads TGCGCCAGCAGCGTACAGGTTGCCGGCACTGAAGCTTTCTTT. Its translation is CASSVQVAGTEAFF. The chain uses TRBV5-1 and TRBJ1-1, with D possibly being TRBD1 (5 bases). The V end lost 4 bases, the J end lost 4 bases, and 14 bases lay between the germline ends. CDR1 and CDR2 from the germline V gene are SGHRS and YFSETQ. The CDR3 is made up of 14 amino acids.

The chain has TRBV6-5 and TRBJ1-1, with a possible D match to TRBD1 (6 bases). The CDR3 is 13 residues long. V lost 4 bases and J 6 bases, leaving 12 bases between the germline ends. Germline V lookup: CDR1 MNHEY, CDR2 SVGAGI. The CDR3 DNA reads TGTGCCAGCAGTTCGTCTGACAGGTCTGAAGCTTTCTTT. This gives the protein CASSSSDRSEAFF.

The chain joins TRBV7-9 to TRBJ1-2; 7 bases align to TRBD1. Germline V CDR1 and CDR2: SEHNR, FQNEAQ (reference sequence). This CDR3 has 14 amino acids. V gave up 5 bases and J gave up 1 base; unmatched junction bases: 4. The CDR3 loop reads CASSLRQGNYGYTF. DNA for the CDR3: TGTGCCAGCAGCCTGCGACAGGGTAACTATGGCTACACCTTC.

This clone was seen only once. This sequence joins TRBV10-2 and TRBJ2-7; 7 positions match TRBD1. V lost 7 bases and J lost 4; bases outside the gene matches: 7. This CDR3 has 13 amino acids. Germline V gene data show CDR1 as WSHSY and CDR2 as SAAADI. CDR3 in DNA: TGCGCCAGCACGGGGACAGAAAAATACGAGCAGTACTTC. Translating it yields CASTGTEKYEQYF.

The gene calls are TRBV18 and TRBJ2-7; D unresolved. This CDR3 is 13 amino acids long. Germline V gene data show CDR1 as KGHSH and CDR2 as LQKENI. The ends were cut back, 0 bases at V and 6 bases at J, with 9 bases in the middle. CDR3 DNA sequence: TGTGCCAGCTCACCACCGGTTCGGTTCGAGCAGTACTTC. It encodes CASSPPVRFEQYF.

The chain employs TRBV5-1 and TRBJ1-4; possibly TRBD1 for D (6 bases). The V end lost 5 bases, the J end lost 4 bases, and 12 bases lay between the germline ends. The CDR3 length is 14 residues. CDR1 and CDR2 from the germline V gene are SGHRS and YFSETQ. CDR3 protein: CASSHDRNNEKLFF. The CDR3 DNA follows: TGCGCCAGCAGTCACGACAGGAATAATGAAAAACTGTTTTTT.

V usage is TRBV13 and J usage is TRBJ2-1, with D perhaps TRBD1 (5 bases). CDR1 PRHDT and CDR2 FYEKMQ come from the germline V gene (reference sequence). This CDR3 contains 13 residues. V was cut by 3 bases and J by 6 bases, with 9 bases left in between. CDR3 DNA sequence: TGTGCCAGCAGCTTGGTCCAGGGCAATGAGCAGTTCTTC. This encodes CASSLVQGNEQFF.

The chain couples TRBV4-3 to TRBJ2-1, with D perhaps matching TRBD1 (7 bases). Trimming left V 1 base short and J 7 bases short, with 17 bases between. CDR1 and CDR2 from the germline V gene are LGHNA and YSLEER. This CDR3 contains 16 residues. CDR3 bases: TGCGCCAGCAGCCAAGTCAGGGGGGTTTTAGGTAATGAGCAGTTCTTC. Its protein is CASSQVRGVLGNEQFF.